This is a list of T cell receptor beta chains from one sample in a study of blood T cell repertoires in COVID-19. Some clones are missing from TCRdb's copy, which holds only in-frame ones; the method was immunoSEQ multiplex PCR. The sample includes more than 150,000 clones, 88% of them seen just once. The sample comprised peripheral blood. All receptors come from a woman aged 70 to 79 with acute or convalescent COVID-19. The CDR3 runs from the conserved cysteine through the conserved F or W. D genes are given only for firm matches. The listing skips clone size in some rows; elsewhere it reads once, few, many or a size class.

V	J	D	size	CDR3	DNA
TRBV7-8	TRBJ2-7	NA	NA	CASSLGGVFYEQYF	TGTGCCAGCAGCTTGGGGGGTGTATTCTACGAGCAGTACTTC
TRBV6-5	TRBJ1-1	NA	NA	CASVDRHEAFF	TGTGCCAGCGTAGACAGGCATGAAGCTTTCTTT
TRBV10-3	TRBJ1-1	TRBD1	NA	CATGQGTNTEAFF	TGTGCCACCGGACAGGGGACGAACACTGAAGCTTTCTTT
TRBV12-3/TRBV12-4	TRBJ2-3	NA	NA	CASTPPGTDTQYF	TGTGCCAGCACCCCCCCAGGGACAGATACGCAGTATTTT
TRBV2	TRBJ2-2	TRBD1	NA	CASSPGGPGELFF	TGTGCCAGCAGCCCAGGGGGCCCCGGGGAGCTGTTTTTT
TRBV24-1	TRBJ2-1	NA	NA	CATSVTGKGRENEQFF	TGTGCCACCAGTGTAACAGGGAAGGGTAGGGAAAATGAGCAGTTCTTC
TRBV27	TRBJ1-4	NA	NA	CASSHFSFSPGRMGEKLFF	TGTGCCAGCAGCCATTTTTCCTTCTCCCCCGGGAGGATGGGGGAAAAACTGTTTTTT
TRBV19	TRBJ1-5	NA	NA	CASSIDFGGSQPQHF	TGTGCCAGTAGTATAGATTTCGGGGGTAGCCAGCCCCAGCATTTT
TRBV5-1	TRBJ1-1	NA	NA	CASSLYLGNTEAFF	TGCGCCAGCAGCTTATACCTCGGGAACACTGAAGCTTTCTTT
TRBV4-2	TRBJ2-2	NA	once	CASSQAPYTGELFF	TGTGCCAGCAGCCAAGCTCCGTACACCGGGGAGCTGTTTTTT
TRBV7-3	TRBJ1-6	NA	NA	CASSLMSDSPLHF	TGTGCCAGCAGCTTAATGTCAGATTCACCCCTCCACTTT
TRBV12-3/TRBV12-4	TRBJ2-7	TRBD1	NA	CASSPRDSYEQYF	TGTGCCAGCAGTCCGAGGGACAGTTACGAGCAGTACTTC
TRBV28	TRBJ2-5	NA	once	CASRRDTVQETQYF	TGTGCCAGCAGACGGGACACGGTCCAAGAGACCCAGTACTTC
TRBV2	TRBJ1-5	TRBD1	NA	CASRGQGNQPQHF	TGTGCCAGCAGAGGACAGGGCAATCAGCCCCAGCATTTT
TRBV30	TRBJ1-2	NA	NA	CAWSRGRARGYTF	TGTGCCTGGAGTCGCGGCAGGGCTCGGGGCTACACCTTC
TRBV6-5	TRBJ2-5	NA	NA	CASSFGGIQETQYF	TGTGCCAGCAGTTTTGGCGGGATCCAAGAGACCCAGTACTTC
TRBV6-5	TRBJ1-2	NA	NA	CASRKTRGYYGYTF	TGTGCCAGCAGAAAGACCCGAGGGTACTATGGCTACACCTTC
TRBV3-1/TRBV3-2	TRBJ2-2	NA	NA	CASSHLIGKGGNAGELFF	TGTGCCAGCAGCCATCTGATCGGGAAGGGGGGGAACGCCGGGGAGCTGTTTTTT
TRBV10-3	TRBJ2-1	TRBD1	NA	CAISETGTDYNEQFF	TGTGCCATCAGTGAGACCGGGACAGACTACAATGAGCAGTTCTTC
TRBV28	TRBJ2-4	NA	NA	CASSTGFWQNIQYF	TGTGCCAGCAGTACAGGGTTTTGGCAGAACATTCAGTACTTC
TRBV18	TRBJ1-2	TRBD1	NA	CASSPGTGGTNYGYTF	TGTGCCAGCTCACCAGGGACAGGGGGGACTAACTATGGCTACACCTTC
TRBV30	TRBJ1-6	NA	NA	CAWSVRDFLAPLHF	TGTGCCTGGAGTGTCAGAGACTTCTTGGCACCCCTCCACTTT
TRBV24-1	TRBJ2-5	NA	NA	CATSDFVGSGETQYF	TGTGCCACCAGTGATTTCGTGGGATCGGGGGAGACCCAGTACTTC
TRBV9	TRBJ2-3	NA	NA	CASSLDYTDTQYF	TGTGCCAGCAGCTTAGACTACACAGATACGCAGTATTTT
TRBV2	TRBJ1-1	NA	NA	CASRRGVMNTEAFF	TGTGCCAGCAGACGGGGGGTAATGAACACTGAAGCTTTCTTT
TRBV6-2/TRBV6-3	TRBJ1-2	TRBD1	NA	CASSHRDRGYGYTF	TGTGCCAGCAGTCACCGGGACAGGGGATATGGCTACACCTTC
TRBV19	TRBJ2-1	TRBD2	NA	CASSITLAGPLYNEQFF	TGTGCCAGTAGTATTACACTAGCGGGGCCCCTCTACAATGAGCAGTTCTTC
TRBV18	TRBJ1-2	TRBD1	NA	CASSPTTGAAGYTF	TGTGCCAGCTCACCGACGACAGGGGCCGCTGGCTACACCTTC
TRBV3-1/TRBV3-2	TRBJ2-3	TRBD1	NA	CASSQGDRRTDTQYF	TGTGCCAGCAGCCAAGGGGACAGGAGGACAGATACGCAGTATTTT
TRBV6-1	TRBJ1-1	NA	NA	CASSEVGVSGTEAFF	TGTGCCAGCAGTGAAGTGGGCGTCTCGGGAACTGAAGCTTTCTTT
TRBV7-3	TRBJ1-5	NA	NA	CASSSQGGQPQHF	TGTGCCAGCAGCTCCCAGGGTGGTCAGCCCCAGCATTTT
TRBV12-3/TRBV12-4	TRBJ2-3	NA	NA	CASTSTDTQYF	TGTGCCAGCACGAGCACAGATACGCAGTATTTT
TRBV6-5	TRBJ1-2	TRBD1	NA	CASSYRDRFNYGYTF	TGTGCCAGCAGTTACCGGGACAGGTTCAACTATGGCTACACCTTC
TRBV19	TRBJ2-2	TRBD1	NA	CASSIITGVNPGELFF	TGTGCCAGTAGTATAATCACAGGGGTAAATCCCGGGGAGCTGTTTTTT
TRBV5-1	TRBJ1-1	NA	once	CASSLDFPDTEAFF	TGCGCCAGCAGCTTGGATTTCCCTGACACTGAAGCTTTCTTT
TRBV28	TRBJ1-5	TRBD1	NA	CASSASGGSQPQHF	TGTGCCAGCAGTGCCTCAGGGGGCAGTCAGCCCCAGCATTTT
TRBV4-2	TRBJ2-1	TRBD2	NA	CASSQGAGTSGPYNEQFF	TGTGCCAGCAGCCAAGGGGCCGGGACTAGCGGACCCTACAATGAGCAGTTCTTC
TRBV6-6	TRBJ1-4	TRBD1	NA	CATFNRGTNNEKLFF	TGTGCCACCTTTAACAGGGGGACTAATAATGAAAAACTGTTTTTT
TRBV20-1	TRBJ1-6	NA	NA	CSASANPPGINNSPLHF	TGCAGTGCTAGTGCTAACCCCCCCGGGATAAATAATTCACCCCTCCACTTT
TRBV28	TRBJ1-2	TRBD1	NA	CASRTGTGIYGYTF	TGTGCCAGCAGAACCGGGACAGGGATATATGGCTACACCTTC
TRBV18	TRBJ2-1	TRBD2	NA	CASSPRGAGGLYNEQFF	TGTGCCAGCTCACCACGAGGGGCGGGGGGCCTGTACAATGAGCAGTTCTTC
TRBV10-1	TRBJ2-3	TRBD2	NA	CASSESFSSSGGFTDTQYF	TGCGCCAGCAGTGAGTCGTTTTCTTCTAGCGGGGGGTTCACAGATACGCAGTATTTT